This is a list of T cell receptor beta chains from one sample in a study of CD8 T cells in ankylosing spondylitis. TCRdb recomputed calls from the 5' RACE reads with MiXCR, one row per CDR3 protein. The top ten clones hold 6% to 8% of a sample with about 240,000 distinct CDR3 sequences, about 10% of them seen once. Material: blood, either unsorted or a sorted T cell fraction (not recorded which). The receptor source for this set is a male donor with ankylosing spondylitis or in good health (not recorded which). CDR3s include the opening cysteine and the closing phenylalanine or tryptophan. A D gene is named only where the DNA matches it firmly. Rows may omit the clone size; those that give it use once, few, many or a size class.

few	TRBV6-2/TRBV6-3	NA	TRBJ2-1	TGTGCCAGCAGTTACGGGGTAGCTTCTCGCAATGAGCAGTTCTTC	CASSYGVASRNEQFF
NA	TRBV7-8	NA	TRBJ2-1	TGTGCCAGCAGCTCCGATGCCAGGGCGTACAATGAGCAGTTCTTC	CASSSDARAYNEQFF
many	TRBV20-1	NA	TRBJ2-4	TGCAGTGCTTTCTGGACAGCCGATTCTATTCAGTACTTC	CSAFWTADSIQYF
many	TRBV12-3/TRBV12-4	NA	TRBJ2-1	TGTGCCAGCAGTAAGGTGGGGTTCTACAATGAGCAGTTCTTC	CASSKVGFYNEQFF
many	TRBV29-1	TRBD1	TRBJ2-2	TGCAGCGTTCGAGGGGGCCGGGACACCGGGGAGCTGTTTTTT	CSVRGGRDTGELFF
many	TRBV5-1	TRBD1	TRBJ2-7	TGCGCCAGCAGCTTGTTGGGGGACAGGGGTTACGAGCAGTACTTC	CASSLLGDRGYEQYF
many	TRBV5-6	TRBD2	TRBJ2-1	TGTGCCAGCAGTCCTCTAGCGGGAGGTGGTAATGAGCAGTTCTTC	CASSPLAGGGNEQFF
few	TRBV7-9	NA	TRBJ2-1	TGTGCCAGCAGGTCAACGGGAATAGATGAGCAGTTCTTC	CASRSTGIDEQFF
NA	TRBV5-1	TRBD1	TRBJ2-5	TGCGCCAGCTCAGACAGGGCCGGAGGAGAGACCCAGTACTTC	CASSDRAGGETQYF
many	TRBV15	TRBD1	TRBJ1-6	TGTGCCACCAGCAGACTTAGACAGGGATTCGATTCACCCCTCCACTTT	CATSRLRQGFDSPLHF
NA	TRBV29-1	TRBD2	TRBJ2-5	TGCAGCGTTGATGAGGGAGGGGATGTGGAGACCCAGTACTTC	CSVDEGGDVETQYF
many	TRBV7-8	NA	TRBJ2-7	TGTGCCAGCAGCTTAGTTCGGGTCGGCCGAGCCTACGAGCAGTACTTC	CASSLVRVGRAYEQYF
many	TRBV25-1	NA	TRBJ2-1	TGTGCCAGCACTGACACACACACCTACAATGAGCAGTTCTTC	CASTDTHTYNEQFF
NA	TRBV6-6	TRBD1	TRBJ1-1	TGTGCCTGGGGACAGCGTAACACTGAAGCTTTCTTT	CAWGQRNTEAFF
NA	TRBV20-1	TRBD2	TRBJ2-3	TGCAGTGCTAGAGGAATAGCGGGCTACACAGATACGCAGTATTTT	CSARGIAGYTDTQYF
few	TRBV11-2	NA	TRBJ2-3	TGTGCCAGCAGCTTAGTAGGTCCAGCTTTCACAGATACGCAGTATTTT	CASSLVGPAFTDTQYF
many	TRBV27	TRBD1	TRBJ1-5	TGTGCCAGCAGTTCAGGGCCGGACAGGGCGAGCAATCAGCCCCAGCATTTT	CASSSGPDRASNQPQHF
many	TRBV5-1	NA	TRBJ2-7	TGCGCCAGCAGCCCAGGATCAGGATCCTACGAGCAGTACTTC	CASSPGSGSYEQYF
few	TRBV12-3/TRBV12-4	TRBD2	TRBJ2-1	TGTGCCAGCAGAGCGCGGGAGACCACCTACAATGAGCAGTTCTTC	CASRARETTYNEQFF
many	TRBV5-1	NA	TRBJ2-1	TGCGCCAGCAGAATCGGGCGTGACCCCTACAATGAGCAGTTCTTC	CASRIGRDPYNEQFF
NA	TRBV29-1	TRBD1	TRBJ1-1	TGCAGCGTCGAAGGGGGACAGGGGGCTTTCTTT	CSVEGGQGAFF
NA	TRBV12-3/TRBV12-4	TRBD2	TRBJ2-1	TGTGCCAGCAGCCCAGCCCTCGCGGGAGGGGACAATGAGCAGTTCTTC	CASSPALAGGDNEQFF
many	TRBV5-1	TRBD2	TRBJ2-7	TGCGCCAGCAGCTTCGCGGGAGGCTCCTACGAGCAGTACTTC	CASSFAGGSYEQYF
few	TRBV9	TRBD2	TRBJ2-5	TGTGCCAGCAGCGAACACGGAACCGGGAGGGCCGCGGAGACCCAGTACTTC	CASSEHGTGRAAETQYF
NA	TRBV29-1	NA	TRBJ2-7	TGCAGCGTTGTCAAGGACTACGAGCAGTACTTC	CSVVKDYEQYF
many	TRBV5-5	NA	TRBJ1-5	TGTGCCAGCAGCTTGAGTGATCAGCCCCAGCATTTT	CASSLSDQPQHF
NA	TRBV6-5	NA	TRBJ2-6	TGTGCCAGCAGTTATCGGCGCTCTGGGGCCAACGTCCTGACTTTC	CASSYRRSGANVLTF
NA	TRBV6-1	TRBD1	TRBJ2-1	TGTGCCAGCAGGCGGACAGGGGGATCGAACAATGAGCAGTTCTTC	CASRRTGGSNNEQFF
NA	TRBV5-5	TRBD2	TRBJ2-3	TGTGCCAGCAGCTTGCGGGAGGGCGCGGATACGCAGTATTTT	CASSLREGADTQYF
many	TRBV12-3/TRBV12-4	NA	TRBJ2-7	TGTGCCAGCAGTTTAGGAGATGAAATCAATTCCTACGAGCAGTACTTC	CASSLGDEINSYEQYF
many	TRBV20-1	NA	TRBJ2-1	TGCAGTGCTAGGAAACTAGAGTACAATGAGCAGTTCTTC	CSARKLEYNEQFF
NA	TRBV25-1	TRBD1	TRBJ2-2	TGTGCCAGCAGTGAACACAGGGGAGGGGAGCTGTTTTTT	CASSEHRGGELFF
few	TRBV10-3	TRBD2	TRBJ2-3	TGTGCCATCAGTGAGTCGGCTAGCGGGGGGGCGCAGTATTTT	CAISESASGGAQYF
NA	TRBV14	NA	TRBJ1-3	TGTGCCAGCAGCCGTTACGGGGGAAACACCATATATTTT	CASSRYGGNTIYF
NA	TRBV30	NA	TRBJ2-1	TGTGCCTGGGAGACCCAGATGGCATACAATGAGCAGTTCTTC	CAWETQMAYNEQFF
many	TRBV28	TRBD1	TRBJ1-3	TGTGCCAGCAGTTTATGGAAGGGTTTCCGGGACAGGGGGCAAAACACCATATATTTT	CASSLWKGFRDRGQNTIYF
many	TRBV5-1	NA	TRBJ1-3	TGCGCCAGCAGCTTGAAAGGCAGCTCTGGAAACACCATATATTTT	CASSLKGSSGNTIYF
many	TRBV12-3/TRBV12-4	TRBD1	TRBJ2-3	TGTGCCAGCAGTTTAGGGGGACAGGGGACAGATACGCAGTATTTT	CASSLGGQGTDTQYF
many	TRBV7-6	NA	TRBJ2-2	TGTGCCAGCAGCTTAGAGGACCATAGGGGAACGAACACCGGGGAGCTGTTTTTT	CASSLEDHRGTNTGELFF
NA	TRBV29-1	TRBD2	TRBJ2-1	TGCAGCACCGGGGGGGCCCACGACGGCCATGAGCAGTTCTTC	CSTGGAHDGHEQFF
many	TRBV20-1	NA	TRBJ2-7	TGCAGTGCTAGAGCTCAGATTCGCGACGAGCAGTACTTC	CSARAQIRDEQYF
NA	TRBV11-2	NA	TRBJ2-1	TGTGCCAGCAGCTTTCGGGGGCTAGCGGCCACATCCTACAATGAGCAGTTCTTC	CASSFRGLAATSYNEQFF
many	TRBV7-9	NA	TRBJ1-2	TGTGCCAGCACCCCGACGGACGGGGGCGGCTACACCTTC	CASTPTDGGGYTF
few	TRBV7-9	NA	TRBJ2-1	TGTGCCAGCAGCTTAGGGGTTCGGGATGAGCAGTTCTTC	CASSLGVRDEQFF
NA	TRBV7-9	NA	TRBJ2-3	TGTGCCAGCAGCCCGCCGGGGCTTCAAGGTACGCAGTATTTT	CASSPPGLQGTQYF
many	TRBV20-1	NA	TRBJ1-2	TGCAGTGCTACGCGGGGTTATGGCTACACCTTC	CSATRGYGYTF
many	TRBV11-2	NA	TRBJ1-1	TGTGCCAGCAGCTTACAGGTTGGCTGGAGGACCACTGAAGCTTTCTTT	CASSLQVGWRTTEAFF
few	TRBV12-3/TRBV12-4	NA	TRBJ2-4	TGTGCCAGCAGTTGGGGGAGTGGAGCCAAAAACATTCAGTACTTC	CASSWGSGAKNIQYF
many	TRBV5-5	NA	TRBJ1-5	TGTGCCAGCAGCTTGGATGATGGGCGGCCCCAGCATTTT	CASSLDDGRPQHF
many	TRBV29-1	TRBD1	TRBJ2-1	TGCAGCGTTGGTCCCCGGGACAGGGTTTCAAGTGAGCAGTTCTTC	CSVGPRDRVSSEQFF
many	TRBV3-1	NA	TRBJ2-1	TGTGCCAGCAGCCAAGAAACAGGATCCTACAATGAGCAGTTCTTC	CASSQETGSYNEQFF
many	TRBV3-1	NA	TRBJ1-1	TGTGCCAGCAGCCACATTTCCCGGGACACTGAAGCTTTCTTT	CASSHISRDTEAFF
NA	TRBV7-2	NA	TRBJ1-3	TGTGCCAGCAGCTCCAGAGGCGGAAACACCATATATTTT	CASSSRGGNTIYF
many	TRBV5-1	NA	TRBJ2-1	TGCGCCAGCAGCTTGATAGGGGACTCCTACAATGAGCAGTTCTTC	CASSLIGDSYNEQFF
NA	TRBV7-3	NA	TRBJ2-2	TGTGCCAGCAGCGCGAGACCTAACACCGGGGAGCTGTTTTTT	CASSARPNTGELFF